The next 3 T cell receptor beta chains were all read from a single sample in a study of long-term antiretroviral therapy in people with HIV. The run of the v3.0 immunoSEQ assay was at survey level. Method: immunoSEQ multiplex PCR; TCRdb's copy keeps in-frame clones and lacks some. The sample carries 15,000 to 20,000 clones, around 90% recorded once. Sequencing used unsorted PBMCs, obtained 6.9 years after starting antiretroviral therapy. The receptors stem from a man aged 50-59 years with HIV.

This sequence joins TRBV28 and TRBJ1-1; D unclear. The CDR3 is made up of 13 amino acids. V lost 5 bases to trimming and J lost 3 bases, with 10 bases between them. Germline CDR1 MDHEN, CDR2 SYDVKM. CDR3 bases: TGTGCCAGCAGTCCAACCTTGGACACTGAAGCTTTCTTT. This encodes CASSPTLDTEAFF.

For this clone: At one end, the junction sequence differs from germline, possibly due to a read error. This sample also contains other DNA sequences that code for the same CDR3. CDR3 sequence reads: CASSQDRSTDTQYF. The CDR3 DNA follows: TGCGCCAGCAGCCAAGACAGATCCACAGATACGCAGTATTTT. The chain couples TRBV5-4 to TRBJ2-3; a weak D match, TRBD1 (5 bases). Germline-derived CDR1 and CDR2 are SGHNT and YYREEE (reference sequence). The CDR3 spans 14 residues. The full variable domain, with the rest looked up from reference TRBV5-4 and TRBJ2-3, is ETGVTQSPTHLIKTRGQQVTLRCSSQSGHNTVSWYQQALGQGPQFIFQYYREEENGRGNFPPRFSGLQFPNYSSELNVNALELDDSALYLCASSQDRSTDTQYFGPGTRLTVL.

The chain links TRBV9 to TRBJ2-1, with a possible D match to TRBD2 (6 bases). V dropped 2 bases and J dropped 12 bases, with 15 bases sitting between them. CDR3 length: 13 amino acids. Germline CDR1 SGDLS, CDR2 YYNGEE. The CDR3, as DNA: TGTGCCAGCAGCGTTGGGGCTAGCGACGGGCAGTTCTTC. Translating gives CASSVGASDGQFF.